This T cell receptor beta chain was documented in a study of shared clonotypes between healthy human individuals. Germline V lookup: CDR1 MGHDK, CDR2 SYGVNS. V shed 3 bases, J shed 5 bases, and the junction held 9 bases outside the gene matches. This CDR3 is 15 amino acids long. All donors were Caucasian adults living in Nashville, Tennessee. The investigators split CD4+ cells into a CD45RA+ naive subset and a CD45RA-negative memory subset. Measured with immunoSEQ multiplex PCR; TCRdb has only the in-frame clones, and not every one. Of about 770,000 clones detected, just under 75% appear once; the ten largest clones hold 1.8%.

This TCR was sampled from a woman aged 30 to 39 in good health. Sample: memory CD4+ T cells sorted from blood. The subset is: CD45RA-negative fraction. The V and J genes are TRBV25-1 and TRBJ2-5; the match to TRBD1 covers 7 bases. The CDR3 spells CASSEPDRLGETQYF. The CDR3 region has the DNA TGTGCCAGCAGTGAGCCGGACAGGTTGGGCGAGACCCAGTACTTC.